The next 12 T cell receptor beta chains were all read from a single sample in a study of T-cell reconstitution after alpha-beta-depleted transplantation in children. TCRbeta library construction was performed incorporating unique molecular identifiers. Each CDR3 protein gets one entry after TCRdb re-called the PCR reads with MiXCR. Of about 610,000 distinct CDR3 sequences detected, more than 9% appear once; the ten largest clones hold about 4%. The sequences come from PBMCs from the stem cell graft donor, collected from the stem cell graft. The receptor set was obtained from a human donor who donated a stem cell graft to a child with acute myeloid leukemia.

The chain uses TRBV29-1 and TRBJ2-5, with 7 bases fitting TRBD1. This CDR3 is 13 amino acids long. The junction had 10 bases not matched to a gene; V was cut back by 7 bases and J by 5 bases. Per germline, CDR1 SQVTM and CDR2 ANQGSEA. CDR3 loop: CSALRQGSETQYF. The DNA of the CDR3 is TGCAGCGCACTTAGACAGGGTTCGGAGACCCAGTACTTC. The variable domain in full, with the rest retrieved from reference TRBV29-1 and TRBJ2-5, is SAVISQKPSRDICQRGTSLTIQCQVDSQVTMMFWYRQQPGQSLTLIATANQGSEATYESGFVIDKFPISRPNLTFSTLTVSNMSPEDSSIYLCSALRQGSETQYFGPGTRLLVL.

This clonotype showed up just a few times. The chain carries TRBV7-3 and TRBJ2-3; 8 nucleotides agree with TRBD2. V dropped 4 bases and J dropped 0; count of bases not matched to a gene: 9. This CDR3 spans 17 amino acids. In germline, CDR1 is SGHTA, CDR2 FQGTGA. The CDR3 coding sequence is TGTGCCAGCAGCTCCCACCTAACTAGCGGTAGCACAGATACGCAGTATTTT. Translation: CASSSHLTSGSTDTQYF.

This clonotype was seen a handful of times. This chain uses TRBV5-1 with TRBJ2-7, with D possibly TRBD1 on 5 matching bases. Per the germline V gene, CDR1 is SGHRS and CDR2 is YFSETQ. The CDR3 spans 16 residues. With 3 bases removed from V and 0 bases from J, the gap between germline ends came to 16 bases. The DNA for the CDR3 is TGCGCCAGCAGCTCCGAACAGGCGACAATCTCCTACGAGCAGTACTTC. It is translated as CASSSEQATISYEQYF.

Only a few counts were recorded for this clonotype. The V call is TRBV30, the J call TRBJ1-1; no clear D. Trimming removed 4 bases from V and 9 bases from J, with 12 bases in between. Germline-derived CDR1 and CDR2 are GTSNPN and SVGIG (reference sequence). This CDR3 has 11 amino acids. CDR3 residues: CAWTEASQAFF. The CDR3 DNA reads TGTGCCTGGACCGAGGCGAGCCAAGCTTTCTTT.

Ten or more counts support this clonotype. V is TRBV20-1 and J is TRBJ1-2, with D unclear. The germline V and J ends were trimmed by 1 base and 3 bases, with 9 bases remaining between them. CDR3 length equals 13 residues. The germline gives CDR1 DFQATT, CDR2 SNEGSKA (reference sequence). The CDR3 protein is CSARVAADYGYTF. In DNA, the CDR3 is TGCAGTGCTAGAGTGGCGGCTGACTATGGCTACACCTTC.

This clonotype has more than one count but fewer than ten. V and J are TRBV4-2 and TRBJ2-3; D might be TRBD2 (6 bases). This CDR3 has 16 amino acids. V lost 3 bases, J lost 0 bases, and 13 bases lay in between. Germline CDR1 reads LGHNA; CDR2 reads YNFKEQ. The CDR3 loop reads CASSQAVADSTDTQYF. CDR3 DNA: TGTGCCAGCAGCCAGGCGGTAGCGGATAGCACAGATACGCAGTATTTT.

In its sample, this clonotype was seen a few times. The chain joins TRBV6-5 to TRBJ2-1; D uncertain. Germline V gene sequence: CDR1 MNHEY, CDR2 SVGAGI. The CDR3 length is 12 residues. V lost 6 bases, J lost 0 bases, and 3 bases lay in between. DNA for the CDR3: TGTGCCAGCAGGAACTCCTACAATGAGCAGTTCTTC. As protein: CASRNSYNEQFF.

This clonotype has a handful of counts. This CDR3 is CSVGPDSPFNYGYTF. DNA for the CDR3: TGCAGCGTTGGTCCCGACAGCCCGTTTAACTATGGCTACACCTTC. The V call is TRBV29-1, the J call TRBJ1-2; a possible D gene is TRBD1 (5 bases). Germline CDR1 reads SQVTM; CDR2 reads ANQGSEA. The CDR3 runs 15 residues. V was cut by 4 bases and J by 1 base, with 16 bases left in between. Full variable domain (outside the CDR3, taken from reference TRBV29-1 and TRBJ1-2): SAVISQKPSRDICQRGTSLTIQCQVDSQVTMMFWYRQQPGQSLTLIATANQGSEATYESGFVIDKFPISRPNLTFSTLTVSNMSPEDSSIYLCSVGPDSPFNYGYTFGSGTRLTVV.

This clonotype was picked up many times. This chain's CDR3 is CASSYVRINAGELFF. The CDR3 DNA is TGTGCCAGCAGTTACGTGCGGATCAACGCCGGGGAGCTGTTTTTT. This sequence joins TRBV6-5 and TRBJ2-2; no clear D. Germline V gene sequence: CDR1 MNHEY, CDR2 SVGAGI. CDR3 size: 15 residues. The V end lost 2 bases, the J end lost 6 bases, and 13 bases lay between the germline ends.

At least ten counts were recorded for this clonotype. V usage is TRBV30 and J usage is TRBJ2-7; D is perhaps TRBD1 (5 bases). The V gene's germline CDR1 is GTSNPN and CDR2 SVGIG (reference sequence). With 0 bases removed from V and 3 bases from J, the gap between germline ends came to 6 bases. The CDR3 consists of 12 residues. The CDR3 DNA follows: TGTGCCTGGAGTGTTGACAGCTACGAGCAGTACTTC. This codes for CAWSVDSYEQYF.

The chain recombines TRBV7-9 with TRBJ2-5, with 9 bases that match TRBD1. The germline V gene has CDR1 SEHNR and CDR2 FQNEAQ (reference sequence). This CDR3 spans 15 amino acids. After removal of 4 bases from V and 5 bases from J, the junction contained 8 bases not matched to a gene. The CDR3 loop is CASSSTGGEWETQYF. The CDR3 region has the DNA TGTGCCAGCAGCTCCACAGGGGGCGAGTGGGAGACCCAGTACTTC.

The chain combines TRBV12-3 or TRBV12-4 with TRBJ2-1, with 11 nucleotides matching TRBD2. The CDR3 consists of 16 residues. Losses at the gene ends were 1 base for V and 5 bases for J; bases not matched to a gene: 4. DNA of the CDR3: TGTGCCAGCAGTTTAGGGGCTAGCGGGAGGAACAATGAGCAGTTCTTC. It yields the protein CASSLGASGRNNEQFF.